The 17 T cell receptor beta chains presented below share a single source sample, sequenced in a study of sequential checkpoint blockade in melanoma. The assay was immunoSEQ multiplex PCR, and TCRdb's table has in-frame clones only and misses some. Among about 520 clones listed, roughly a sixth were seen once. The treatment was: randomized to nivolumab then ipilimumab (arm A) or the reverse (arm B). Sequences were derived from tumor tissue (inferred from file names), sampled from a patient given nivolumab and ipilimumab in sequence. Source of these receptors: a human donor with melanoma.

The count of this clone is one. The chain employs TRBV28 and TRBJ1-4; D gene uncertain. V was pared by 2 bases and J by 4 bases, with 17 bases between. The length of the CDR3 is 17 residues. In germline, CDR1 is MDHEN, CDR2 SYDVKM. The CDR3 DNA reads as TGTGCCAGCAGTTTACCCAACAGCGGACCCAATAATGAAAAACTGTTTTTT. This codes for CASSLPNSGPNNEKLFF.

In its sample, this clone is medium-sized (0.01 to 0.1%). The V call is TRBV11-3, the J call TRBJ1-3, with D perhaps TRBD1 (6 bases). Germline loops: CDR1 SGHNT, CDR2 YENEEA. Trimming cost V 5 bases and J 7 bases, with 18 bases left between them. This CDR3 is 15 amino acids long. This CDR3 reads CASSPRNRALNTIYF. CDR3 in DNA: TGTGCCAGCAGCCCCCGGAACAGGGCCCTTAACACCATATATTTT.

The CDR3 spells CASSEYGTEGSPLHF. Here the CDR3 DNA reads TGTGCCAGCAGTGAATACGGGACCGAGGGTTCACCCCTCCACTTT. V gene TRBV25-1 combines with J gene TRBJ1-6, with a weak D call TRBD1 (5 bases). The V gene lost 0 bases and the J gene lost 9 bases, with 12 bases spanning the gap. Germline CDR1 MGHDK, CDR2 SYGVNS. The CDR3 covers 15 residues.

This clone qualifies as large. The V gene is TRBV9, the J gene TRBJ2-5; D uncertain. The CDR3 consists of 13 residues. V dropped 3 bases and J dropped 2 bases, with 8 bases sitting between them. Germline CDR1 SGDLS, CDR2 YYNGEE. The DNA for the CDR3 is TGTGCCAGCAGCGCCCCGAGTCAAGAGACCCAGTACTTC. This translates into CASSAPSQETQYF.

V is TRBV12-5 and J is TRBJ1-2; 8 nucleotides agree with TRBD1. The CDR3 spans 15 residues. CDR1 LGHNT and CDR2 FRNRAP come from the germline V gene. The CDR3 is CASIRGVDRADGYTF. The CDR3 nucleotides read TGTGCCAGCATTCGGGGAGTGGACAGGGCCGATGGCTACACCTTC. The complete variable domain, with remaining parts taken from reference TRBV12-5 and TRBJ1-2, reads DARVTQTPRHKVTEMGQEVTMRCQPILGHNTVFWYRQTMMQGLELLAYFRNRAPLDDSGMPKDRFSAEMPDATLATLKIQPSEPRDSAVYFCASIRGVDRADGYTFGSGTRLTVV.

Only one count was recorded for this clone. Compared with germline, one end of the junction differs, possibly owing to a read error. The chain is built from TRBV29-1 and TRBJ1-2, with D unresolved. This CDR3 spans 13 amino acids. Germline V gene lookup returns CDR1 SQVTM and CDR2 ANQGSEA. The CDR3: CSVVPEKNSGYTF. In DNA, the CDR3 is TGCAGCGTTGTGCCAGAAAAGAACTCTGGCTACACCTTC.

The rearrangement uses TRBV19 and TRBJ2-2, with unresolved D. Trimming shortened V by 3 bases and J by 6 bases, and 14 bases separated the two germline ends. CDR3 length: 15 amino acids. CDR1 is LNHDA, CDR2 SQIVND, per germline (reference sequence). Here the CDR3 reads CASSMGFLLAGELFF. CDR3 in DNA: TGTGCCAGTAGTATGGGGTTCTTGTTGGCCGGGGAGCTGTTTTTT.

This clone was observed a handful of times. The chain carries TRBV11-3 and TRBJ1-4, with 8 bases identical to TRBD1. The trim removed 5 bases at V and 7 bases at J, leaving 12 bases unmatched. The CDR3 extends over 16 amino acids. CDR1 SGHNT and CDR2 YENEEA come from the germline V gene. CDR3 in amino acids: CASSPIKDRASEKLFF. The CDR3, as DNA: TGTGCCAGCAGCCCGATAAAGGACAGGGCGTCTGAAAAACTGTTTTTT.

Relative to its sample, this clone is large. This chain links TRBV11-3 with TRBJ2-2, with TRBD2 matching 8 bases. CDR1 is SGHNT, CDR2 YENEEA, per germline. Losses at the gene ends were 4 bases for V and 1 base for J; bases not matched to a gene: 8. The CDR3 sequence is 17 residues long. The CDR3 sequence is CASSSLAGLMNTGELFF. CDR3 sequence (DNA): TGTGCCAGCAGCTCTCTAGCGGGCTTAATGAACACCGGGGAGCTGTTTTTT.

The chain links TRBV9 to TRBJ2-1, with 10 nucleotides matching TRBD1. The germline CDR1 and CDR2 sequences are SGDLS and YYNGEE. The CDR3 totals 14 residues. V trimming: 3 bases; J trimming: 6 bases; junction bases outside the gene matches: 3. This CDR3 reads CASSARTGGNEQFF. CDR3 bases: TGTGCCAGCAGCGCTAGGACAGGGGGCAATGAGCAGTTCTTC.

The rearrangement joins TRBV23-1 to TRBJ1-2, with no clear D. TRBV23-1 is reported as an ORF; its role is uncertain. The CDR3 totals 15 residues. Between the trimmed V and J ends, which lost 6 bases and 4 bases, there was a span of 18 bases. The CDR3 reads CASSQDPLVSYGYTF. The CDR3 nucleotides are TGCGCCAGCAGCCAAGATCCCCTCGTAAGCTATGGCTACACCTTC.

The J gene is TRBJ2-3, the V gene TRBV12-5, with D tentatively TRBD1 (5 bases). From germline, CDR1 is LGHNT and CDR2 FRNRAP. The CDR3 consists of 11 residues. CDR3 protein: CASTDIGTQYF. The CDR3 DNA follows: TGTGCCAGCACGGACATCGGTACGCAGTATTTT.

This clone was recorded a few times. The rearrangement joins TRBV6-8 to TRBJ2-2, with 8 bases fitting TRBD2. The CDR3 is 17 residues long. Trimming removed 10 bases from V and 1 base from J; junction bases left unmatched: 14. Germline CDR1 MNHGY, CDR2 SAAAGT. CDR3 nucleotide sequence: TGTGCCATACGGGGCATTGGCGGGGGGCGGAACACCGGGGAGCTGTTTTTT. It specifies CAIRGIGGGRNTGELFF.

There are a few counts of this clone. The chain is built from TRBV30 and TRBJ1-4, with a tentative D call TRBD1 (5 bases). The CDR3 consists of 15 residues. V gave up 1 base and J gave up 3 bases, with 12 bases separating them. From germline, CDR1 is GTSNPN and CDR2 SVGIG (reference sequence). CDR3 sequence: CAWSDQGAANEKLFF. Written as DNA, the CDR3 is TGTGCCTGGAGTGATCAGGGAGCAGCTAATGAAAAACTGTTTTTT.

As DNA, the CDR3 is TGTGCCAGCAGCTTTTCGACAGGGTTGGATGAGCAGTTCTTC. It is translated as CASSFSTGLDEQFF. The chain is built from TRBV11-3 and TRBJ2-1, with 7 bases that match TRBD1. CDR1 SGHNT and CDR2 YENEEA come from the germline V gene. After removal of 3 bases from V and 8 bases from J, the junction contained 7 bases not matched to a gene. This CDR3 comprises 14 residues.

This clone was observed a handful of times. The chain has TRBV1 and TRBJ2-1; the D call of TRBD2 is as the table states it, not checked on the DNA. TRBV1 is designated a pseudogene. CDR3 length: 13 amino acids. The CDR3: CASSQTSTNEQFF. The CDR3 nucleotides read TGCGCCAGCAGCCAGACTAGCACCAATGAGCAGTTCTTC.

This clone is classed as medium-sized. The CDR3 DNA follows: TGTGCCAGCAGTTATATCCAAGAGACCCAGTACTTC. Translated: CASSYIQETQYF. The gene calls are TRBV6-8 and TRBJ2-5; D not certain. Trimming cost V 3 bases and J 1 base, with 3 bases left between them. CDR3 length: 12 amino acids. Germline assignment: CDR1 MNHGY and CDR2 SAAAGT.